A single sample is the source of the 15 T cell receptor beta chains below, sequenced in a study of response to subunit inactivated influenza vaccine. One entry per CDR3 protein, called by TCRdb with MiXCR from the RT-PCR reads. This sample has about 520,000 distinct CDR3 sequences; approximately 10% occur once, and the top ten carry approximately 12%. Specimen: PBMCs from blood, collected about 40 days after vaccination. All receptors come from a man between 50 and 59 years old who received an inactivated influenza vaccine.

The gene calls are TRBV7-6 and TRBJ2-5; 11 bases match TRBD1. The CDR3 loop spans 15 amino acids. Germline-derived CDR1 and CDR2 are SGHVS and FNYEAQ. V lost 5 bases to trimming and J lost 5 bases; unmatched junction nucleotides: 7. The CDR3, as DNA: TGTGCCAGCAGCGTCGGGACAGGGGGGATGGAGACCCAGTACTTC. Its protein is CASSVGTGGMETQYF.

This clonotype was observed at least ten times. The V and J genes are TRBV27 and TRBJ2-3, with 10 bases identical to TRBD2. Trimming at V came to 8 bases and at J to 2 bases, leaving 10 bases not matched to a gene. The CDR3 has 16 amino acids. Per the germline V gene, CDR1 is MNHEY and CDR2 is SMNVEV (reference sequence). In DNA, the CDR3 is TGTGCCAGCCGACCTTTAGCGGGGGGCACCACAGATACGCAGTATTTT. It specifies CASRPLAGGTTDTQYF.

This clonotype has ten or more counts. The CDR3 region has the DNA TGCAGTGCGACCCCCCTTGCGAACACCGGGGAGCTGTTTTTT. Its translation: CSATPLANTGELFF. This chain links TRBV20-1 with TRBJ2-2; no firm D call. This CDR3 has 14 residues. V lost 6 bases and J 0 bases, leaving 11 bases between the germline ends. Germline V CDR1 and CDR2: DFQATT, SNEGSKA (reference sequence).

This chain links TRBV25-1 with TRBJ2-1; D is perhaps TRBD1 (6 bases). V was clipped by 8 bases and J by 9 bases, with 17 bases between them. This CDR3 has 13 residues. Germline lookup yields CDR1 MGHDK and CDR2 SYGVNS. The CDR3 nucleotides read TGTGCCAGCCGACAGGAGCAAAGGGTTGAGCAGTTCTTC. Translating it yields CASRQEQRVEQFF.

This clonotype was seen ten or more times. The chain recombines TRBV29-1 with TRBJ2-1; D might be TRBD2 (5 bases). V was pared by 4 bases and J by 4 bases, with 17 bases between. In germline, CDR1 is SQVTM, CDR2 ANQGSEA. The CDR3 has 15 amino acids. The CDR3 here is CSVGGFVRPYNEQFF. CDR3 in DNA: TGCAGCGTTGGCGGGTTTGTTCGGCCATACAATGAGCAGTTCTTC.

In its sample, this clonotype was seen a few times. J is TRBJ1-1 and V is TRBV7-7, with D unclear. The CDR3 has 13 amino acids. Germline loops: CDR1 SSHAT, CDR2 FNYEAQ (reference sequence). V lost 1 base and J lost 5, with 8 bases in between. The CDR3 nucleotides are TGTGCCAGCAGCTTAGGTGAAGAGACTGAAGCTTTCTTT. Amino acid sequence: CASSLGEETEAFF. The full variable domain, rest sourced from reference TRBV7-7 and TRBJ1-1, is GAGVSQSPRYKVTKRGQDVTLRCDPISSHATLYWYQQALGQGPEFLTYFNYEAQPDKSGLPSDRFSAERPEGSISTLTIQRTEQRDSAMYRCASSLGEETEAFFGQGTRLTVV.

This clonotype was seen a handful of times. This chain uses TRBV20-1 with TRBJ1-5; the match to TRBD1 covers 8 bases. Trimming at V came to 5 bases and at J to 6 bases, leaving 9 bases not matched to a gene. Germline values: CDR1 DFQATT, CDR2 SNEGSKA (reference sequence). CDR3 size: 14 residues. CDR3 nucleotide sequence: TGCAGTGCTGGCGAGGACAGGGAATCTCAGCCCCAGCATTTT. It codes for CSAGEDRESQPQHF.

This clonotype was detected a few times. The rearrangement links TRBV3-1 to TRBJ2-5, with TRBD2 as a possible D gene (5 bases). The germline CDR1 and CDR2 sequences are LGHDT and YNNKEL (reference sequence). Trimming removed 1 base from V and 2 bases from J, with 8 bases in between. The CDR3 extends over 14 amino acids. The CDR3 sequence: CASSQASQQETQYF. Here the CDR3 DNA reads TGTGCCAGCAGCCAAGCTAGCCAGCAAGAGACCCAGTACTTC.

This clonotype was counted only a few times. The chain combines TRBV5-1 with TRBJ2-5; 7 bases are a match to TRBD2. Germline CDR1 is SGHRS and CDR2 is YFSETQ. The CDR3 consists of 14 residues. The V segment lost 5 bases and the J segment 3 bases; nucleotides outside the gene matches: 7. The CDR3 coding sequence is TGCGCCAGCAGATCCGGGAGGACCAAAGAGACCCAGTACTTC. The encoded protein is CASRSGRTKETQYF.

This clonotype came up many times. This rearrangement joins TRBV29-1 to TRBJ2-2; 11 bases fit TRBD2. Per germline, CDR1 SQVTM and CDR2 ANQGSEA. The CDR3 is 14 amino acids. The junction had 4 bases not matched to a gene; V was cut back by 4 bases and J by 6 bases. The DNA of the CDR3 is TGCAGCGTTGTAACTAGCGGGAGCTCCGGGGAGCTGTTTTTT. It is translated as CSVVTSGSSGELFF.

This clonotype was detected ten times or more. This rearrangement joins TRBV12-3 or TRBV12-4 to TRBJ2-1; D is unclear. V was clipped by 3 bases and J by 2 bases, with 8 bases between them. This CDR3 region has 14 residues. The CDR3 DNA reads TGTGCCAGCAGTTTTGGACGGACCTACAATGAGCAGTTCTTC. This translates into CASSFGRTYNEQFF.

This clonotype came up a few times. The rearrangement joins TRBV6-6 to TRBJ2-7; the D gene is possibly TRBD2 (6 bases). Trimming took 10 bases from V and 6 from J, leaving 13 bases between them. The CDR3 runs 11 residues. Germline V lookup: CDR1 MNHNY, CDR2 SVGAGI (reference sequence). CDR3 sequence: CATTSRGEQYF. DNA of the CDR3: TGTGCCACCACCTCGCGGGGCGAGCAGTACTTC.

The V gene is TRBV10-3, the J gene TRBJ2-4, with TRBD1 matching over 10 bases. The trim removed 4 bases at V and 8 bases at J, leaving 2 bases unmatched. This CDR3 contains 13 residues. CDR1 and CDR2 from the germline V gene are ENHRY and SYGVKD. CDR3 amino acids: CAISVDRGDIQYF. The DNA of the CDR3 is TGTGCCATCAGTGTGGACAGGGGGGACATTCAGTACTTC.

This chain joins TRBV7-9 and TRBJ2-1, with D perhaps matching TRBD1 (5 bases). CDR1 and CDR2 (germline): SEHNR, FQNEAQ (reference sequence). The CDR3 loop spans 14 amino acids. Trimming left V 5 bases short and J 5 bases short, with 13 bases between. CDR3 amino acids: CASSRLQGDNEQFF. The CDR3 region has the DNA TGTGCCAGCAGCCGCCTGCAGGGTGACAATGAGCAGTTCTTC.

V gene TRBV25-1 combines with J gene TRBJ2-5; D gene ambiguous. Germline CDR1 reads MGHDK; CDR2 reads SYGVNS. The CDR3 extends over 14 amino acids. The V and J ends lost 4 bases and 7 bases respectively, with 16 bases between them. The CDR3 DNA is TGTGCCAGCAGTGCCCGACTGCGGATCGGGACCCAGTACTTC. Amino acids: CASSARLRIGTQYF. The full variable domain, in which reference TRBV25-1 and TRBJ2-5 provide the parts outside the CDR3, is EADIYQTPRYLVIGTGKKITLECSQTMGHDKMYWYQQDPGMELHLIHYSYGVNSTEKGDLSSESTVSRIRTEHFPLTLESARPSHTSQYLCASSARLRIGTQYFGPGTRLLVL.